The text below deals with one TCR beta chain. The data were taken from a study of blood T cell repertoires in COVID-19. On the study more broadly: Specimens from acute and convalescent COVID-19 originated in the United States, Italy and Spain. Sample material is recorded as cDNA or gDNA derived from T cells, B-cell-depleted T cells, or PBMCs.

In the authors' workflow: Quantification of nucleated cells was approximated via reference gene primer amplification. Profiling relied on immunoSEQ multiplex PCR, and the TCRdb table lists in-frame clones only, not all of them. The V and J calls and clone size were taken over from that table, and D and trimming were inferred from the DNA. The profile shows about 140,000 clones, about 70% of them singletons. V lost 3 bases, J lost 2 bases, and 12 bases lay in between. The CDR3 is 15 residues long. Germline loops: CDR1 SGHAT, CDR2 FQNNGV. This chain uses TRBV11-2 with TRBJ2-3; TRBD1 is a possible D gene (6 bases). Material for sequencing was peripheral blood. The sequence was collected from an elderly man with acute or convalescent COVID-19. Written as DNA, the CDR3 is TGTGCCAGCAGCTTTTACAGGGACCTCACAGATACGCAGTATTTT. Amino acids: CASSFYRDLTDTQYF.